One sample yielded the 17 T cell receptor beta chains listed below, sequenced in a study of OX40 agonist ivuxolimab in advanced cancers. The protocol was immunoSEQ multiplex PCR, while the TCRdb copy is restricted to in-frame clones and leaves out a portion. The repertoire holds some 71,000 clones, with roughly 83% as singletons. The sample consisted of CD4+ or CD8+ T cells sorted from blood, taken in a trial of the OX40 agonist ivuxolimab. These receptors all stem from an adult with an advanced solid tumor such as melanoma, head and neck, liver or kidney cancer.

The chain carries TRBV30 and TRBJ2-4; D may be TRBD1 (11 bases). The CDR3 totals 19 residues. V was cut by 7 bases and J by 1 base, with 29 bases left in between. Germline V gives CDR1 GTSNPN, CDR2 SVGIG (reference sequence). In DNA, the CDR3 is TGTGCCTTGGACAGGGGGCGGCTAGCGGGGGATTGGGCCAAAAACATTCAGTACTTC. Residues: CALDRGRLAGDWAKNIQYF.

The CDR3 loop is CASSPIAGVSYNEQFF. The CDR3 DNA follows: TGCGCCAGCAGCCCTATAGCGGGAGTCTCCTACAATGAGCAGTTCTTC. The V call is TRBV4-3, the J call TRBJ2-1, with TRBD2 matching 9 bases. The CDR3 runs 16 residues. Trimming at V came to 4 bases and at J to 0 bases, leaving 4 bases not matched to a gene. In germline, CDR1 is LGHNA, CDR2 YSLEER.

This clone has just a few counts. The chain carries TRBV30 and TRBJ1-1; D ambiguous. The CDR3 length is 13 residues. V lost 2 bases and J 4 bases, leaving 11 bases between the germline ends. CDR1 is GTSNPN and CDR2 is SVGIG in the germline V gene (reference sequence). Written as DNA, the CDR3 is TGTGCCTGGAGTAATTGGAGATCCACTGAAGCTTTCTTT. It encodes CAWSNWRSTEAFF.

The chain employs TRBV2 and TRBJ1-1; D unresolved. V was pared by 4 bases and J by 3 bases, with 9 bases between. Germline V gene lookup returns CDR1 SNHLY and CDR2 FYNNEI. The CDR3 is made up of 13 amino acids. CDR3 sequence: CASSVGDYTEAFF. DNA for the CDR3: TGTGCCAGCAGTGTAGGAGACTACACTGAAGCTTTCTTT. The complete variable domain, with remaining parts taken from reference TRBV2 and TRBJ1-1, reads EPEVTQTPSHQVTQMGQEVILRCVPISNHLYFYWYRQILGQKVEFLVSFYNNEISEKSEIFDDQFSVERPDGSNFTLKIRSTKLEDSAMYFCASSVGDYTEAFFGQGTRLTVV.

The genes are TRBV9 and TRBJ2-5; D may be TRBD1 or TRBD2 (5 bases each). This CDR3 has 16 amino acids. V shed 1 base and J shed 5 bases, with 18 bases lying between them. Germline loops: CDR1 SGDLS, CDR2 YYNGEE. CDR3 residues: CASSVTGTHLGETQYF. CDR3 nucleotide sequence: TGTGCCAGCAGCGTAACCGGGACCCACTTAGGGGAGACCCAGTACTTC.

The chain carries TRBV4-1 and TRBJ2-7; D gene uncertain. Trimming stripped 0 bases from V and 0 bases from J, with 6 bases between. Germline V lookup: CDR1 MGHRA, CDR2 YSYEKL. The CDR3 is made up of 14 amino acids. This CDR3 reads CASSQDPLSYEQYF. As DNA, the CDR3 is TGCGCCAGCAGCCAAGATCCCCTCTCCTACGAGCAGTACTTC.

The rearrangement links TRBV18 to TRBJ1-1; D is uncertain. CDR1 KGHSH and CDR2 LQKENI come from the germline V gene. The CDR3 has 14 amino acids. Trimming removed 8 bases from V and 4 bases from J, with 17 bases in between. CDR3 sequence: CASTPHTDFTEAFF. CDR3 sequence (DNA): TGTGCCAGCACCCCCCACACAGACTTCACTGAAGCTTTCTTT.

The V call is TRBV29-1, the J call TRBJ2-7, with 9 bases aligning to TRBD1. The V gene's germline CDR1 is SQVTM and CDR2 ANQGSEA. This CDR3 region has 14 residues. With V trimmed by 4 bases and J by 0 bases, 4 bases remained unmatched. DNA for the CDR3: TGCAGCGTTGGCCCACAGGGGGCCTCCTACGAGCAGTACTTC. This translates into CSVGPQGASYEQYF.

As regards this clone: The same CDR3 is also encoded by other DNA sequences in this sample. The chain is built from TRBV9 and TRBJ1-4; the D gene is possibly TRBD1 (5 bases). This CDR3 comprises 14 residues. V shed 1 base and J shed 5 bases, with 9 bases lying between them. CDR1 and CDR2 from the germline V gene are SGDLS and YYNGEE. In DNA form, the CDR3 reads TGTGCCAGCAGCGTAACAGGCGGGAATGAAAAACTGTTTTTT. Its translation is CASSVTGGNEKLFF.

This rearrangement joins TRBV5-1 to TRBJ2-3; D gene unclear. The CDR3 has 15 amino acids. Germline assignment: CDR1 SGHRS and CDR2 YFSETQ. Trimming pared 0 bases from V and 0 bases from J, leaving 8 bases between. The CDR3 here is CASSLVRQSTDTQYF. CDR3 nucleotides: TGCGCCAGCAGCTTGGTCCGGCAGAGCACAGATACGCAGTATTTT.

This chain uses TRBV2 with TRBJ2-3; TRBD2 matches at 7 bases. The germline gives CDR1 SNHLY, CDR2 FYNNEI. This CDR3 is 13 amino acids long. V lost 11 bases to trimming and J lost 2 bases; unmatched junction nucleotides: 7. The CDR3 DNA reads TGTGCCTGGGGGGGAGTAAACACAGATACGCAGTATTTT. Translation gives CAWGGVNTDTQYF.

The rearrangement uses TRBV29-1 and TRBJ1-3; 9 bases match TRBD1. The CDR3 sequence is 15 residues long. CDR1 is SQVTM and CDR2 is ANQGSEA in the germline V gene. V trimming: 6 bases; J trimming: 0 bases; junction bases outside the gene matches: 6. CDR3 sequence reads: CSVSDRGNSGNTIYF. The CDR3 DNA is TGCAGCGTCTCTGACAGGGGGAACTCTGGAAACACCATATATTTT. The full variable domain, rest sourced from reference TRBV29-1 and TRBJ1-3, is SAVISQKPSRDICQRGTSLTIQCQVDSQVTMMFWYRQQPGQSLTLIATANQGSEATYESGFVIDKFPISRPNLTFSTLTVSNMSPEDSSIYLCSVSDRGNSGNTIYFGEGSWLTVV.

The V gene is TRBV10-2, the J gene TRBJ2-5; TRBD1 aligns across 9 bases. CDR1 is WSHSY and CDR2 is SAAADI in the germline V gene. The V and J ends lost 6 bases and 7 bases, in that order; junction bases with no gene match: 12. The CDR3 covers 15 residues. The CDR3 DNA sequence: TGCGCCAGCAGAGGTGGACAGGGGCCCCTGGGGACCCAGTACTTC. Its translation: CASRGGQGPLGTQYF.

This chain connects TRBV5-4 to TRBJ1-2; 7 bases are shared with TRBD1. V dropped 5 bases and J dropped 2; count of bases not matched to a gene: 6. The CDR3 runs to 14 residues. Germline assignment: CDR1 SGHNT and CDR2 YYREEE (reference sequence). This CDR3 is CASSPSGQNYGYTF. In nucleotides, the CDR3 is TGTGCCAGCAGTCCCTCGGGACAGAACTATGGCTACACCTTC. The variable domain in full, completed from reference TRBV5-4 and TRBJ1-2, reads ETGVTQSPTHLIKTRGQQVTLRCSSQSGHNTVSWYQQALGQGPQFIFQYYREEENGRGNFPPRFSGLQFPNYSSELNVNALELDDSALYLCASSPSGQNYGYTFGSGTRLTVV.

The chain has TRBV7-2 and TRBJ2-2; weak D call: TRBD2 (7 bases). The CDR3 is made up of 16 amino acids. The V end lost 4 bases, the J end lost 6 bases, and 18 bases lay between the germline ends. The germline V gene has CDR1 SGHTA and CDR2 FQGNSA. CDR3 nucleotides: TGTGCCAGCAGCTCGCGGTTGGGGGAGGGGGCCGGGGAGCTGTTTTTT. Translating it yields CASSSRLGEGAGELFF.

This clone came up once. The rearrangement links TRBV9 to TRBJ1-1; D is undetermined. Trimming cost V 2 bases and J 6 bases, with 11 bases left between them. In germline, CDR1 is SGDLS, CDR2 YYNGEE. The CDR3 is 13 residues long. For the CDR3, the DNA is TGTGCCAGCAGCGTCTCTTCCGGGGCTGAAGCTTTCTTT. Residues: CASSVSSGAEAFF.

The V gene is TRBV7-2, the J gene TRBJ2-5; a weak D match, TRBD1 (6 bases). The length of the CDR3 is 14 residues. V was cut by 0 bases and J by 4 bases, with 9 bases left in between. CDR1 and CDR2 (germline): SGHTA, FQGNSA. In DNA, the CDR3 is TGTGCCAGCAGCTTAGCGGGGGCGGGAGAGACCCAGTACTTC. Its protein product is CASSLAGAGETQYF. Together with reference TRBV7-2 and TRBJ2-5, the CDR3 gives the full variable domain: GAGVSQSPSNKVTEKGKDVELRCDPISGHTALYWYRQSLGQGLEFLIYFQGNSAPDKSGLPSDRFSAERTGGSVSTLTIQRTQQEDSAVYLCASSLAGAGETQYFGPGTRLLVL.